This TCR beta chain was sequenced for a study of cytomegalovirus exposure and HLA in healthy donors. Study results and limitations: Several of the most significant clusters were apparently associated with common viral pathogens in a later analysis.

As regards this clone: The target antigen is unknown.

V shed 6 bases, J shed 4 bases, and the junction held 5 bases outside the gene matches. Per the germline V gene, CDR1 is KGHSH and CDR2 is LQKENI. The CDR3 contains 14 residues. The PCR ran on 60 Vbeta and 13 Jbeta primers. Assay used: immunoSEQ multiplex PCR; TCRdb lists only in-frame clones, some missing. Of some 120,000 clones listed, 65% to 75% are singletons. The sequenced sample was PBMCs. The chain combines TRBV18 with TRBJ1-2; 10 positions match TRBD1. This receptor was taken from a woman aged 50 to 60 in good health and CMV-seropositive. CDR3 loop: CASSPGTGAYGYTF. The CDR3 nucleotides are TGTGCCAGCTCCCCCGGGACAGGGGCCTATGGCTACACCTTC.